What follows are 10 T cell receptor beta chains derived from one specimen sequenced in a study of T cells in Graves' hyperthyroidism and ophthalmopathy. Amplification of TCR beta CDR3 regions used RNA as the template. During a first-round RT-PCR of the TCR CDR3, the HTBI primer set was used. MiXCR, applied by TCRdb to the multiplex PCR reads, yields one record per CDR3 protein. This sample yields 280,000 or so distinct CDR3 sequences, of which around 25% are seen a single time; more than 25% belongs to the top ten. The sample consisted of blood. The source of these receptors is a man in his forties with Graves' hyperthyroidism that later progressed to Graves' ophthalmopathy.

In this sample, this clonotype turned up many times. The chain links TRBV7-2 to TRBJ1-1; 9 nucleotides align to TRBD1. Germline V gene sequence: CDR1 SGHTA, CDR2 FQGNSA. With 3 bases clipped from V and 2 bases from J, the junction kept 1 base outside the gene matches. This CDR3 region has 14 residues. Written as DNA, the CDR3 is TGTGCCAGCAGCTTGACAGGGGGAAACACTGAAGCTTTCTTT. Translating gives CASSLTGGNTEAFF.

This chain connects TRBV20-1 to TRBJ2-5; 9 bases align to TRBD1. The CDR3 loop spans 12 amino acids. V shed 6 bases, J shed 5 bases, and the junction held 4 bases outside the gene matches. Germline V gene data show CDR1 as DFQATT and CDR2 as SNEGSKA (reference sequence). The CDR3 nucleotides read TGCAGTGCCGATGACAGGGGGGAGACCCAGTACTTC. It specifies CSADDRGETQYF.

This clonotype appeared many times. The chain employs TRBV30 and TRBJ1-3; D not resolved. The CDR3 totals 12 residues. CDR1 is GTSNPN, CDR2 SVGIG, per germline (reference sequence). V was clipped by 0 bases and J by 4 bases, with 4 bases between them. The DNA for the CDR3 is TGTGCCTGGAGTGTACGCGGAAACACCATATATTTT. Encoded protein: CAWSVRGNTIYF.

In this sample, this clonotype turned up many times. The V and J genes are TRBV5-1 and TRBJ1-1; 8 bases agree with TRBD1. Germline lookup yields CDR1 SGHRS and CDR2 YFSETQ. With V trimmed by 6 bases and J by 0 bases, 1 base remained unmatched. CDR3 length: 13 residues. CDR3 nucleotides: TGCGCCAGCATGGGACAGGTGAACACTGAAGCTTTCTTT. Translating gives CASMGQVNTEAFF.

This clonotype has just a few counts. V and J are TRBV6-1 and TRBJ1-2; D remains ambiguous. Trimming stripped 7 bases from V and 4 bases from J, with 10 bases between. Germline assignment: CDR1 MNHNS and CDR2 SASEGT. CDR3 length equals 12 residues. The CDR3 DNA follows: TGTGCCAGCACCTCTCCACCCTATGGCTACACCTTC. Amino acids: CASTSPPYGYTF.

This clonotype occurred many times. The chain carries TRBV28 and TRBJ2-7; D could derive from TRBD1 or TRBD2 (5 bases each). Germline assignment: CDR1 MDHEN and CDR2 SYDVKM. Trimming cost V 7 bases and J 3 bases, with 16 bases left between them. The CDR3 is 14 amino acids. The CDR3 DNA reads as TGTGCCAGCATCCCCGGGACGGATGACTACGAGCAGTACTTC. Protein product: CASIPGTDDYEQYF.

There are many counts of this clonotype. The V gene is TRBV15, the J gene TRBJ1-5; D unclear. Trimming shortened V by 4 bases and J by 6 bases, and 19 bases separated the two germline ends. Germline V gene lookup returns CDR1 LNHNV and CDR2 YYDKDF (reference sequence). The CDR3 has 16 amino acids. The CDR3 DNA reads TGTGCCACCAGCAAAACGAACGGGGTCCTCGGTCAGCCCCAGCATTTT. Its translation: CATSKTNGVLGQPQHF.

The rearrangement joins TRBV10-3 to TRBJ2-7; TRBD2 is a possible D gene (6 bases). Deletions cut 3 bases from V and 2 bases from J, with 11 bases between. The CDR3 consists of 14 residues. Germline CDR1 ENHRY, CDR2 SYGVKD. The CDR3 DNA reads TGTGCCATCAGTGATGGCGGGAAGGCCTACGAGCAGTACTTC. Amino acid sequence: CAISDGGKAYEQYF.

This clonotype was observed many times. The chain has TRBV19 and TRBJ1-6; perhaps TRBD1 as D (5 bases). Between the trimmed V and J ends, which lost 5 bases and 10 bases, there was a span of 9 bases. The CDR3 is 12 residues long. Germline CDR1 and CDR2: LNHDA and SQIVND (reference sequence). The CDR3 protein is CASSGRASPLHF. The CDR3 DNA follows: TGTGCCAGTAGTGGCAGGGCCTCACCCCTCCACTTT. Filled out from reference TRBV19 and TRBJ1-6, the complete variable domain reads DGGITQSPKYLFRKEGQNVTLSCEQNLNHDAMYWYRQDPGQGLRLIYYSQIVNDFQKGDIAEGYSVSREKKESFPLTVTSAQKNPTAFYLCASSGRASPLHFGNGTRLTVT.

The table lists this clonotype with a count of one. CDR3 sequence: CSVCIDMAFGGYTF. The CDR3 bases are TGCAGCGTGTGTATTGACATGGCCTTCGGGGGCTACACCTTC. The chain is built from TRBV29-1 and TRBJ1-2; no reliable D call. The CDR3 is 14 residues long. V lost 6 bases and J 8 bases, leaving 22 bases between the germline ends. Germline V gene lookup returns CDR1 SQVTM and CDR2 ANQGSEA.